These T cell receptor beta chains were read from a single sample in a study of human T cells and chemical hapten exposure. MiXCR, applied by TCRdb to the RACE reads, yields one record per CDR3 protein. Here the sample spans 370,000 or so distinct CDR3 sequences, around 5% being singletons. This specimen consisted of whole blood, obtained in connection with sensitization to the hapten diphenylcyclopropenone (DPC). The origin of the receptors is a woman aged 50 to 60 with alopecia areata. Some clones in this sample may be carry-over from other donors' samples. Each CDR3 is given with its conserved first and last residue. Fields, in order: CDR3 DNA, CDR3 protein, J gene, clone size, CDR3 length, V gene, D gene. A D gene is named only where the DNA matches it firmly. Part of the rows lack a size; the others show once, few, many or a class for expanded clones.

CDR3 DNA: TGTGCCAGCAGTTACCGGGTCGGCCTTCGGACTGAAGCTTTCTTT
CDR3 protein: CASSYRVGLRTEAFF
J gene: TRBJ1-1
clone size: few
CDR3 length: 15
V gene: TRBV6-2/TRBV6-3
D gene: -

CDR3 DNA: TGTGCCAGCAGTTACTCGAATAAAGTCCCAGATACGCAGTATTTT
CDR3 protein: CASSYSNKVPDTQYF
J gene: TRBJ2-3
clone size: few
CDR3 length: 15
V gene: TRBV6-5
D gene: -

CDR3 DNA: TGCGCCAGCAGCAGAGGGCCCAACGCCGAAGCTTTCTTT
CDR3 protein: CASSRGPNAEAFF
J gene: TRBJ1-1
clone size: -
CDR3 length: 13
V gene: TRBV5-1
D gene: -

CDR3 DNA: TGTGCCAGCAGCCCTGGGGGCGGGTGGTACGAGCAGTACTTC
CDR3 protein: CASSPGGGWYEQYF
J gene: TRBJ2-7
clone size: few
CDR3 length: 14
V gene: TRBV7-9
D gene: -

CDR3 DNA: TGTGCCAGCAGCCAAGATGGAGGGGGCGGCAATCAGCCCCAGCATTTT
CDR3 protein: CASSQDGGGGNQPQHF
J gene: TRBJ1-5
clone size: few
CDR3 length: 16
V gene: TRBV3-1
D gene: TRBD1

CDR3 DNA: TGTGCCAGCAGTCTGGGTGCGCTGGCTTTCTTT
CDR3 protein: CASSLGALAFF
J gene: TRBJ1-1
clone size: few
CDR3 length: 11
V gene: TRBV12-3/TRBV12-4
D gene: -

CDR3 DNA: TGCAGTGCTAGAGATCGGCTAGCGGGAGCCCTTCGCGAGCAGTACTTC
CDR3 protein: CSARDRLAGALREQYF
J gene: TRBJ2-7
clone size: many
CDR3 length: 16
V gene: TRBV20-1
D gene: TRBD2

CDR3 DNA: TGCAGTGGCCTTGATGGACAGCCGAACACTGAAGCTTTCTTT
CDR3 protein: CSGLDGQPNTEAFF
J gene: TRBJ1-1
clone size: -
CDR3 length: 14
V gene: TRBV20-1
D gene: -

CDR3 DNA: TGTGCCAGCAGCTTAAGTTGGCGGGGAAAAAGGGAGCAGTTCTTC
CDR3 protein: CASSLSWRGKREQFF
J gene: TRBJ2-1
clone size: many
CDR3 length: 15
V gene: TRBV7-2
D gene: -

CDR3 DNA: TGTGCCAGCAGTGCATTCCCGATGATGGACAGGGCCAATAGCAATCAGCCCCAGCATTTT
CDR3 protein: CASSAFPMMDRANSNQPQHF
J gene: TRBJ1-5
clone size: -
CDR3 length: 20
V gene: TRBV6-1
D gene: TRBD1

CDR3 DNA: TGTGCCAGCAGCCGGGACTACACGAATGAGCAGTTCTTC
CDR3 protein: CASSRDYTNEQFF
J gene: TRBJ2-1
clone size: few
CDR3 length: 13
V gene: TRBV3-1
D gene: TRBD2

CDR3 DNA: TGTGCCAGCTTACGTCCCGGGACAGGGTCGGGTGAAGCTTTCTTT
CDR3 protein: CASLRPGTGSGEAFF
J gene: TRBJ1-1
clone size: few
CDR3 length: 15
V gene: TRBV18
D gene: TRBD1

CDR3 DNA: TGCAGTGCTAGAGTATCCGGGAATAGCAATCAGCCCCAGCATTTT
CDR3 protein: CSARVSGNSNQPQHF
J gene: TRBJ1-5
clone size: few
CDR3 length: 15
V gene: TRBV20-1
D gene: -

CDR3 DNA: TGCAGCGTTGAAAGGACAGACAACTATGGCTACACCTTC
CDR3 protein: CSVERTDNYGYTF
J gene: TRBJ1-2
clone size: -
CDR3 length: 13
V gene: TRBV29-1
D gene: -

CDR3 DNA: TGCGCCAGCAGCTTAGGGGCCAGGGTAATGGCTGAAGCTTTCTTT
CDR3 protein: CASSLGARVMAEAFF
J gene: TRBJ1-1
clone size: -
CDR3 length: 15
V gene: TRBV5-1
D gene: -

CDR3 DNA: TGTGCCAGCAGTTACCTTGGGCATGAGCAGTTCTTC
CDR3 protein: CASSYLGHEQFF
J gene: TRBJ2-1
clone size: -
CDR3 length: 12
V gene: TRBV6-6
D gene: -

CDR3 DNA: TGTGCCAGCAGCCTAGCGGGAGGTTCCCACGAGCAGTACTTC
CDR3 protein: CASSLAGGSHEQYF
J gene: TRBJ2-7
clone size: few
CDR3 length: 14
V gene: TRBV6-1
D gene: TRBD2

CDR3 DNA: TGTGCCAGCACTCAGTCGCAGGGGCGAGGCTATGGCTACACCTTC
CDR3 protein: CASTQSQGRGYGYTF
J gene: TRBJ1-2
clone size: many
CDR3 length: 15
V gene: TRBV12-3/TRBV12-4
D gene: -

CDR3 DNA: TGTGCCAGCGGTAAGGTTTACGAGCAGTACTTC
CDR3 protein: CASGKVYEQYF
J gene: TRBJ2-7
clone size: many
CDR3 length: 11
V gene: TRBV6-5
D gene: -

CDR3 DNA: TGTGCCAGTAGTATCCTCTCTGGGGCCAACGTCCTGACTTTC
CDR3 protein: CASSILSGANVLTF
J gene: TRBJ2-6
clone size: -
CDR3 length: 14
V gene: TRBV19
D gene: -

CDR3 DNA: TGTGCCAGCACCTGGAGGGTTAATGAGCAGTTCTTC
CDR3 protein: CASTWRVNEQFF
J gene: TRBJ2-1
clone size: few
CDR3 length: 12
V gene: TRBV7-9
D gene: -

CDR3 DNA: TGTGCCAGCAGTTTGTACAGAAGTTACGAGCAGTACTTC
CDR3 protein: CASSLYRSYEQYF
J gene: TRBJ2-7
clone size: many
CDR3 length: 13
V gene: TRBV27
D gene: -

CDR3 DNA: TGTGCCAGCAGCCCCGGACTAGCGGGGTCGGAGACCCAGTACTTC
CDR3 protein: CASSPGLAGSETQYF
J gene: TRBJ2-5
clone size: many
CDR3 length: 15
V gene: TRBV11-1
D gene: TRBD2

CDR3 DNA: TGTGCCAGCAGCTTGGGACAGCCAGGGCAGCCCCAGCATTTT
CDR3 protein: CASSLGQPGQPQHF
J gene: TRBJ1-5
clone size: many
CDR3 length: 14
V gene: TRBV7-2
D gene: TRBD1

CDR3 DNA: TGTGCCAGCAGTGAATATACCGGGACTGAGGGATACACAGATACGCAGTATTTT
CDR3 protein: CASSEYTGTEGYTDTQYF
J gene: TRBJ2-3
clone size: many
CDR3 length: 18
V gene: TRBV25-1
D gene: -

CDR3 DNA: TGTGCCAGCAGCATCCGGGGAAATCAGCCCCAGCATTTT
CDR3 protein: CASSIRGNQPQHF
J gene: TRBJ1-5
clone size: few
CDR3 length: 13
V gene: TRBV7-2
D gene: -

CDR3 DNA: TGTGCCAGCAGCTTAGACCCAGGGGCCAATTCACCCCTCCACTTT
CDR3 protein: CASSLDPGANSPLHF
J gene: TRBJ1-6
clone size: many
CDR3 length: 15
V gene: TRBV11-2
D gene: -

CDR3 DNA: TGTGCCACCAGCAGAGTTCAGGCGGCACCCTATGAAGCTTTCTTT
CDR3 protein: CATSRVQAAPYEAFF
J gene: TRBJ1-1
clone size: many
CDR3 length: 15
V gene: TRBV15
D gene: -

CDR3 DNA: TGTGCCAGCAACACAGGGAACCAGCCCCAGCATTTT
CDR3 protein: CASNTGNQPQHF
J gene: TRBJ1-5
clone size: -
CDR3 length: 12
V gene: TRBV28
D gene: -

CDR3 DNA: TGTGCCAGCAGCTGGGCTGAGACTGAAGCTTTCTTT
CDR3 protein: CASSWAETEAFF
J gene: TRBJ1-1
clone size: -
CDR3 length: 12
V gene: TRBV6-2/TRBV6-3
D gene: -

CDR3 DNA: TGTGCCAGCAAAAGCGGGCCTAGCACAGATACGCAGTATTTT
CDR3 protein: CASKSGPSTDTQYF
J gene: TRBJ2-3
clone size: many
CDR3 length: 14
V gene: TRBV6-1
D gene: -

CDR3 DNA: TGCAGCGTTATGAACACTGAAGCTTTCTTT
CDR3 protein: CSVMNTEAFF
J gene: TRBJ1-1
clone size: many
CDR3 length: 10
V gene: TRBV29-1
D gene: -

CDR3 DNA: TGTGCCAGCAGCCAAGCGACCCGCCCCAATGAGCAGTTCTTC
CDR3 protein: CASSQATRPNEQFF
J gene: TRBJ2-1
clone size: many
CDR3 length: 14
V gene: TRBV3-1
D gene: -

CDR3 DNA: TGTGCCAGCAGCTTAGAGGGGTCGTGCGAGTTCTTC
CDR3 protein: CASSLEGSCEFF
J gene: TRBJ2-1
clone size: many
CDR3 length: 12
V gene: TRBV7-9
D gene: -

CDR3 DNA: TGTGCCAGCAGTCATCAGGGGGCGAATTTTCAGCCCCAGCATTTT
CDR3 protein: CASSHQGANFQPQHF
J gene: TRBJ1-5
clone size: many
CDR3 length: 15
V gene: TRBV6-1
D gene: TRBD1

CDR3 DNA: TGCAGCGTTGAAACCCGGCAGGTGTCAGAGACCCAGTACTTC
CDR3 protein: CSVETRQVSETQYF
J gene: TRBJ2-5
clone size: few
CDR3 length: 14
V gene: TRBV29-1
D gene: -

CDR3 DNA: TGCGCCAGCAGCCTGGGATTAGCGGGAGGGCGGGACAGTGAGCAGTTCTTC
CDR3 protein: CASSLGLAGGRDSEQFF
J gene: TRBJ2-1
clone size: -
CDR3 length: 17
V gene: TRBV4-3
D gene: TRBD2

CDR3 DNA: TGTGCCAGCAGCCTCGGGGGGGCCGGAGATACGCAGTATTTT
CDR3 protein: CASSLGGAGDTQYF
J gene: TRBJ2-3
clone size: -
CDR3 length: 14
V gene: TRBV7-3
D gene: TRBD2

CDR3 DNA: TGCAGTGCTCCTACCGACGGGGACCTCTCCTATAATTCACCCCTCCACTTT
CDR3 protein: CSAPTDGDLSYNSPLHF
J gene: TRBJ1-6
clone size: many
CDR3 length: 17
V gene: TRBV20-1
D gene: -

CDR3 DNA: TGCGCCAGCAGCTTCGGGGCAGAGTCACCCCTCCACTTT
CDR3 protein: CASSFGAESPLHF
J gene: TRBJ1-6
clone size: many
CDR3 length: 13
V gene: TRBV5-1
D gene: -